These 26 T cell receptor beta chains share one sample of origin, sequenced in a study of vaccination effects on CD4 cells after COVID-19. Clones were sequenced by immunoSEQ multiplex PCR, and TCRdb holds only the in-frame ones, with some missing. Among about 45,000 clones listed, 74% were seen once. These receptors lack a known antigen. Subsequent to less than twelve days of culture, CD4+ T cells were isolated. The sequenced sample was CD4+ T cells from PBMCs cultured without peptide, obtained before COVID-19 vaccination. The receptors stem from a human donor who had a prior SARS-CoV-2 infection.

A few counts support this clone. This chain uses TRBV24-1 with TRBJ2-3; TRBD1 matches 11 bases. After removal of 9 bases from V and 2 bases from J, the junction contained 9 bases not matched to a gene. Germline CDR1 and CDR2: KGHDR and SFDVKD. The CDR3 spans 16 residues. Here the CDR3 reads CATSSGTGGYTDTQYF. CDR3 DNA: TGTGCCACCTCTTCCGGGACAGGGGGATACACAGATACGCAGTATTTT.

V and J are TRBV19 and TRBJ1-1, with 9 bases that match TRBD1. This CDR3 is built from 15 residues. The V gene end was trimmed by 5 bases and the J gene end by 3 bases; junction bases not matched to a gene: 7. In germline, CDR1 is LNHDA, CDR2 SQIVND (reference sequence). This chain's CDR3 is CASSVTGGGYTEAFF. For the CDR3, the DNA is TGTGCCAGTAGTGTGACAGGGGGGGGATACACTGAAGCTTTCTTT.

The chain combines TRBV11-2 with TRBJ2-7; a possible D gene is TRBD2 (5 bases). Trimming cost V 5 bases and J 5 bases, with 10 bases left between them. Germline V CDR1 and CDR2: SGHAT, FQNNGV. The CDR3 is 12 residues long. CDR3 sequence: CASSRTSHEQYF. CDR3 coding DNA: TGTGCCAGCAGCCGAACTAGTCACGAGCAGTACTTC.

The chain combines TRBV5-1 with TRBJ1-1, with 7 nucleotides matching TRBD1. The CDR3 runs to 16 residues. The trim removed 2 bases at V and 3 bases at J, leaving 10 bases unmatched. CDR1 and CDR2 (germline): SGHRS, YFSETQ. The CDR3 is CASSLRQQGPYTEAFF. The CDR3 DNA reads TGCGCCAGCAGCTTACGCCAACAGGGGCCCTACACTGAAGCTTTCTTT. The full variable domain, rest sourced from reference TRBV5-1 and TRBJ1-1, is KAGVTQTPRYLIKTRGQQVTLSCSPISGHRSVSWYQQTPGQGLQFLFEYFSETQRNKGNFPGRFSGRQFSNSRSEMNVSTLELGDSALYLCASSLRQQGPYTEAFFGQGTRLTVV.

The chain couples TRBV6-6 to TRBJ2-7; tentative D call: TRBD2 (5 bases). CDR3 length equals 12 residues. The germline CDR1 and CDR2 sequences are MNHNY and SVGAGI (reference sequence). The V end lost 2 bases, the J end lost 7 bases, and 9 bases lay between the germline ends. CDR3 protein: CASSYEGFEQYF. In DNA form, the CDR3 reads TGTGCCAGCAGTTACGAGGGATTTGAGCAGTACTTC.

This rearrangement joins TRBV27 to TRBJ2-7, with D uncertain. V lost 3 bases and J 0 bases, leaving 9 bases between the germline ends. Germline lookup yields CDR1 MNHEY and CDR2 SMNVEV (reference sequence). The CDR3 loop spans 14 amino acids. CDR3 loop: CASSLKGYSYEQYF. CDR3 in DNA: TGTGCCAGCAGTTTGAAGGGATACTCCTACGAGCAGTACTTC.

CDR3 residues: CASSQGQGSYNEQFF. In DNA form, the CDR3 reads TGTGCCAGCTCCCAGGGACAGGGTAGCTACAATGAGCAGTTCTTC. The chain combines TRBV18 with TRBJ2-1; 9 nucleotides agree with TRBD1. The CDR3 length is 15 residues. Per germline, CDR1 KGHSH and CDR2 LQKENI. Unmatched junction bases numbered 6, after V lost 6 bases and J lost 3 bases.

The J gene is TRBJ2-5, the V gene TRBV5-6, with D possibly matching TRBD1 (6 bases). Trimming cost V 4 bases and J 4 bases, with 14 bases left between them. The CDR3 is 14 residues long. Germline V gives CDR1 SGHDT, CDR2 YYEEEE. DNA of the CDR3: TGTGCCAGCAGCCCCATGGAAGGGGGAGAGACCCAGTACTTC. Translated, it gives CASSPMEGGETQYF.

The rearrangement joins TRBV29-1 to TRBJ2-1; 7 nucleotides line up with TRBD1. CDR1 and CDR2 (germline): SQVTM, ANQGSEA. The length of the CDR3 is 13 residues. With V trimmed by 5 bases and J by 6 bases, 7 bases remained unmatched. The CDR3 spells CSVLSGTANEQFF. CDR3 in DNA: TGCAGCGTTCTTTCCGGGACAGCCAATGAGCAGTTCTTC.

A single count supports this clone. The V and J genes are TRBV27 and TRBJ2-7; 8 nucleotides align to TRBD1. Germline V gene data show CDR1 as MNHEY and CDR2 as SMNVEV (reference sequence). V gave up 5 bases and J gave up 3 bases; unmatched junction bases: 12. The CDR3 is 16 amino acids. In DNA, the CDR3 is TGTGCCAGCAGTATGACAGGGGCCACCGGATTCTACGAGCAGTACTTC. It is translated as CASSMTGATGFYEQYF.

The chain links TRBV5-1 to TRBJ2-1; no definite D call. V lost 5 bases and J lost 4, with 10 bases in between. The CDR3 length is 13 residues. The germline CDR1 and CDR2 sequences are SGHRS and YFSETQ. This chain's CDR3 is CASRDPHYNEQFF. In DNA form, the CDR3 reads TGCGCCAGCAGGGACCCCCATTACAATGAGCAGTTCTTC.

This clone was counted between two and nine times. This chain's CDR3 is CASSPGWGQGGKLFF. In nucleotides, the CDR3 is TGTGCCAGCTCACCAGGCTGGGGACAGGGAGGGAAACTGTTTTTT. V is TRBV18 and J is TRBJ1-4, with 9 bases fitting TRBD1. This CDR3 has 15 residues. Per the germline V gene, CDR1 is KGHSH and CDR2 is LQKENI. Unmatched junction bases numbered 9, after V lost 2 bases and J lost 11 bases.

This clone has more than one count but fewer than ten. The rearrangement links TRBV7-2 to TRBJ1-2; D is perhaps TRBD1 (5 bases). This CDR3 spans 13 amino acids. Trimming removed 1 base at V and 6 bases at J, with 9 bases between. The germline gives CDR1 SGHTA, CDR2 FQGNSA. The CDR3 sequence: CASSLGPGDGYTF. The DNA for the CDR3 is TGTGCCAGCAGCTTAGGCCCGGGGGATGGCTACACCTTC.

V and J are TRBV7-9 and TRBJ2-1, with D maybe TRBD2 (6 bases). The CDR3 is 12 residues long. Germline-derived CDR1 and CDR2 are SEHNR and FQNEAQ (reference sequence). The V end was cut by 1 base, the J end by 13 bases, with 11 bases between. The DNA for the CDR3 is TGTGCCAGCAGCTTAGTTGGGGGGTTACAGTTCTTC. Its translation is CASSLVGGLQFF.

CDR3 in DNA: TGTGCCAGCAGTTCAGCGGGAGGGGTGAATGAGCAGTTCTTC. The encoded protein is CASSSAGGVNEQFF. The J gene is TRBJ2-1, the V gene TRBV6-2 or TRBV6-3; 10 bases are shared with TRBD2. There are 14 residues in the CDR3. In germline, CDR1 is MNHEY, CDR2 SVGEGT. J gave up 7 bases and V 4 bases, and 4 bases lay outside the gene matches.

This chain links TRBV19 with TRBJ2-6; no firm D call. Trimming took off 5 bases at V and 0 bases at J, with 5 bases between the two ends. The CDR3 length is 14 residues. Germline V lookup: CDR1 LNHDA, CDR2 SQIVND (reference sequence). The CDR3 DNA reads TGTGCCAGTAGTTTTAACTCTGGGGCCAACGTCCTGACTTTC. Encoded protein: CASSFNSGANVLTF.

This chain uses TRBV18 with TRBJ1-3; possible D gene TRBD1, 6 bases. The germline gives CDR1 KGHSH, CDR2 LQKENI. The V and J ends lost 3 bases and 1 base respectively, with 10 bases between them. The CDR3 is 15 residues long. The CDR3 DNA sequence: TGTGCCAGCTCACCTCTTGACAGGTCTGGAAACACCATATATTTT. Its translation is CASSPLDRSGNTIYF. The full variable domain, completed using reference TRBV18 and TRBJ1-3, is NAGVMQNPRHLVRRRGQEARLRCSPMKGHSHVYWYRQLPEEGLKFMVYLQKENIIDESGMPKERFSAEFPKEGPSILRIQQVVRGDSAAYFCASSPLDRSGNTIYFGEGSWLTVV.

The chain carries TRBV18 and TRBJ2-3; the match to TRBD2 covers 9 bases. V gave up 3 bases and J gave up 1 base; unmatched junction bases: 2. In germline, CDR1 is KGHSH, CDR2 LQKENI. The CDR3 loop spans 15 amino acids. In nucleotides, the CDR3 is TGTGCCAGCTCACCGATAGCGGGGGGCACAGATACGCAGTATTTT. Its translation: CASSPIAGGTDTQYF. Looking up the rest from reference TRBV18 and TRBJ2-3 gives the full variable domain: NAGVMQNPRHLVRRRGQEARLRCSPMKGHSHVYWYRQLPEEGLKFMVYLQKENIIDESGMPKERFSAEFPKEGPSILRIQQVVRGDSAAYFCASSPIAGGTDTQYFGPGTRLTVL.

This clone was seen a single time. The rearrangement uses TRBV11-2 and TRBJ2-1; 9 nucleotides line up with TRBD1. V shed 6 bases and J 2 bases; nucleotides not matched to a gene: 2. Germline CDR1 SGHAT, CDR2 FQNNGV. The CDR3 is made up of 14 amino acids. CDR3 amino acids: CASSHRGPYNEQFF. For the CDR3, the DNA is TGTGCCAGCAGTCACAGGGGGCCCTACAATGAGCAGTTCTTC.

This rearrangement joins TRBV5-6 to TRBJ2-4; D gene uncertain. CDR3 length: 17 amino acids. Germline lookup yields CDR1 SGHDT and CDR2 YYEEEE. V shed 4 bases and J shed 0 bases, with 17 bases lying between them. The CDR3 is CASSTTKVAVAKNIQYF. The CDR3 DNA is TGTGCCAGCAGCACGACGAAGGTAGCCGTAGCCAAAAACATTCAGTACTTC.

This clone appeared a single time. This chain joins TRBV5-6 and TRBJ2-2, with TRBD2 identical over 7 bases. This CDR3 has 17 amino acids. Germline lookup yields CDR1 SGHDT and CDR2 YYEEEE. The trim removed 4 bases at V and 1 base at J, leaving 10 bases unmatched. The CDR3 here is CASSLLVTGGNTGELFF. The CDR3 DNA follows: TGTGCCAGCAGCCTTTTGGTGACGGGGGGGAACACCGGGGAGCTGTTTTTT.

The V call is TRBV6-2 or TRBV6-3, the J call TRBJ2-3; TRBD2 agrees at 7 bases. CDR1 and CDR2 from the germline V gene are MNHEY and SVGEGT. The V segment lost 5 bases and the J segment 2 bases; nucleotides outside the gene matches: 7. The CDR3 consists of 15 residues. CDR3 bases: TGTGCCAGCAGTCAAAGGGGAGGGATCACAGATACGCAGTATTTT. Amino acids: CASSQRGGITDTQYF.

The rearrangement links TRBV27 to TRBJ2-5; D remains ambiguous. V lost 2 bases to trimming and J lost 1 base, with 8 bases between them. The CDR3 loop spans 14 amino acids. Germline CDR1 is MNHEY and CDR2 is SMNVEV (reference sequence). DNA of the CDR3: TGTGCCAGCAGTTTAAAATCCAGCCAAGAGACCCAGTACTTC. Protein sequence: CASSLKSSQETQYF.

The CDR3 nucleotides read TGCAGCGTTGAAGGGGGCTCGGGGGCGAATGAGCAGTTCTTC. It is translated as CSVEGGSGANEQFF. V usage is TRBV29-1 and J usage is TRBJ2-1; D assignment may be TRBD1 or TRBD2 (6 bases each). This CDR3 is built from 14 residues. Trimming took 1 base from V and 7 from J, leaving 14 bases between them. Looked up from germline, CDR1 is SQVTM and CDR2 is ANQGSEA.

The CDR3 DNA follows: TGTGCCAGCAGTACCGGGACAGGGGTGTGGACCCAGTACTTC. Encoded protein: CASSTGTGVWTQYF. The rearrangement joins TRBV6-2 or TRBV6-3 to TRBJ2-5; TRBD1 matches at 10 bases. Germline loops: CDR1 MNHEY, CDR2 SVGEGT. The CDR3 has 14 residues. Trimming cost V 5 bases and J 7 bases; bases outside gene matches: 7.

This chain joins TRBV14 and TRBJ1-3, with D unclear. The CDR3 contains 16 residues. From germline, CDR1 is SGHDN and CDR2 FVKESK. Trimming cost V 4 bases and J 1 base, with 14 bases left between them. The CDR3 DNA is TGTGCCAGCAGCCGAGGGTATTGGGCTTCTGGAAACACCATATATTTT. It encodes CASSRGYWASGNTIYF.